This TCR beta chain is drawn from a study of blood T cell repertoires in COVID-19. Study as a whole: The origin of the acute and convalescent COVID-19 samples was the United States, Italy and Spain. The analysed material was cDNA or gDNA that came from T cells, B-cell-depleted T cells, or PBMCs.

As originally analysed: Quantification of nucleated cells was approximated via reference gene primer amplification. TCRdb's copy holds only in-frame clones and misses some; the assay was immunoSEQ multiplex PCR. The DNA gave D and trimming, while V, J and clone size come from that table. Of about 190,000 clones listed, more than 70% are singletons. The receptor was isolated from a woman aged 40 to 50 who had recovered from COVID-19. The specimen was peripheral blood.

CDR3 loop: CASSYQGYEQYF. The CDR3 coding sequence is TGTGCCAGCAGTTATCAGGGCTACGAGCAGTACTTC. The rearrangement joins TRBV6-2 or TRBV6-3 to TRBJ2-7; tentatively, D is TRBD1 (5 bases). Trimming took 3 bases from V and 3 from J, leaving 6 bases between them. The CDR3 consists of 12 residues. Germline loops: CDR1 MNHEY, CDR2 SVGEGT.